This entry is about one T cell receptor beta chain. Using immunoSEQ multiplex PCR, the repertoire was profiled, and TCRdb retains in-frame clones only, with some absent. Of fewer than 90,000 clones listed, 85% to 95% are singletons. This sample was taken from a study of T cell responses to AZD1222 COVID-19 vaccine. The CDR3 totals 14 residues. V was cut by 6 bases and J by 2 bases, with 13 bases left in between. Germline V CDR1 and CDR2: MDHEN, SYDVKM. Here the sequenced sample was peripheral blood, taken 28 days after the second AZD1222 dose. This chain joins TRBV28 and TRBJ1-2; the D is unclear. The clonotype was recovered from an adult who received the AZD1222 COVID-19 vaccine. The CDR3 loop reads CASRAGPINYGYTF. The CDR3 DNA reads TGTGCCAGCAGGGCCGGGCCTATCAACTATGGCTACACCTTC.